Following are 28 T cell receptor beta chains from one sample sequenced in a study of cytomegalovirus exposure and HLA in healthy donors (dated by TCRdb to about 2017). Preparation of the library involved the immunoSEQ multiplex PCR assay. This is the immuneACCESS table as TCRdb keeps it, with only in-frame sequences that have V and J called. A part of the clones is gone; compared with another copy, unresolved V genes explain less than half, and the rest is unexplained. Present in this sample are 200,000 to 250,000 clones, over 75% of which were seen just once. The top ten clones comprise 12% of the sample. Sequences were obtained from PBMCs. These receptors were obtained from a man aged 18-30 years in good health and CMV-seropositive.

The CDR3: CASSLYTGRGYEQYF. The CDR3 DNA follows: TGCGCCAGCAGCTTATACACAGGGAGAGGCTACGAGCAGTACTTC. The chain combines TRBV5-1 with TRBJ2-7; possible D gene TRBD1, 6 bases. The V and J ends lost 2 bases and 3 bases respectively, with 15 bases between them. The CDR3 is 15 amino acids. Germline assignment: CDR1 SGHRS and CDR2 YFSETQ. Supplemented by reference TRBV5-1 and TRBJ2-7, the full variable domain reads KAGVTQTPRYLIKTRGQQVTLSCSPISGHRSVSWYQQTPGQGLQFLFEYFSETQRNKGNFPGRFSGRQFSNSRSEMNVSTLELGDSALYLCASSLYTGRGYEQYFGPGTRLTVT.

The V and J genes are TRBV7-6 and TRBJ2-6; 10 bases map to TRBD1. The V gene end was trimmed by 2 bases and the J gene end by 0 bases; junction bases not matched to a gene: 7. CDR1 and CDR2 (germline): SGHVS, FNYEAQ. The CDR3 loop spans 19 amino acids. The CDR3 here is CASSLIRQGASSGANVLTF. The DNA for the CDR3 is TGTGCCAGCAGCTTAATCAGACAGGGGGCTAGCTCTGGGGCCAACGTCCTGACTTTC.

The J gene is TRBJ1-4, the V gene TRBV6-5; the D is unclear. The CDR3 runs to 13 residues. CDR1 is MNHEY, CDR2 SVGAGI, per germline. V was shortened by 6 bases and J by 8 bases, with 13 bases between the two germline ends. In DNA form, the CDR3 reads TGTGCCAGCAGCGGGCGCCTGGGGGAAAAACTGTTTTTT. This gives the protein CASSGRLGEKLFF.

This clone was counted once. CDR3 sequence (DNA): TGCGCCAGCAGCTTGGCCGTTGGCGTGAATGAGCAGTTCTTC. It codes for CASSLAVGVNEQFF. The rearrangement uses TRBV5-1 and TRBJ2-1; D is unclear. This CDR3 is 14 amino acids long. Germline V CDR1 and CDR2: SGHRS, YFSETQ. Trimming left V 0 bases short and J 7 bases short, with 11 bases between.

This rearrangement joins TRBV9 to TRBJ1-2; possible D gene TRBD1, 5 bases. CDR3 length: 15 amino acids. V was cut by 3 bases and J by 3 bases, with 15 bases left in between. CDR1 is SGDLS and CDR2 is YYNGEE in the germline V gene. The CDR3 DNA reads TGTGCCAGCAGCGATTCCGGGACGGATTACTATGGCTACACCTTC. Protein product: CASSDSGTDYYGYTF.

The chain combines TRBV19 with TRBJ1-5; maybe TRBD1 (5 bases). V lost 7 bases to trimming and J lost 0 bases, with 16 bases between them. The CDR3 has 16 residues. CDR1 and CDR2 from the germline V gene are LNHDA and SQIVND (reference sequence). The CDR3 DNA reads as TGTGCCAGTACCCCCTGGGGGTCATATAGCAATCAGCCCCAGCATTTT. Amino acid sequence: CASTPWGSYSNQPQHF. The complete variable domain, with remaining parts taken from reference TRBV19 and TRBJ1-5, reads DGGITQSPKYLFRKEGQNVTLSCEQNLNHDAMYWYRQDPGQGLRLIYYSQIVNDFQKGDIAEGYSVSREKKESFPLTVTSAQKNPTAFYLCASTPWGSYSNQPQHFGDGTRLSIL.

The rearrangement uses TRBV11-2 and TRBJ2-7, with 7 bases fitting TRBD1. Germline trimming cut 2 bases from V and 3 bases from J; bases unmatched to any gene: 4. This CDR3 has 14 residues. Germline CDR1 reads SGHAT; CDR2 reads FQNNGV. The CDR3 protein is CASSLRGQFYEQYF. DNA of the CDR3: TGTGCCAGCAGCTTACGGGGACAGTTCTACGAGCAGTACTTC.

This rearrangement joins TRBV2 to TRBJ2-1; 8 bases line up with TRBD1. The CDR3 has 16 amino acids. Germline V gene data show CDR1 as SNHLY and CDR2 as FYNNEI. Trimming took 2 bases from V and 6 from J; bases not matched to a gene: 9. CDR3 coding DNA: TGTGCCAGCAGTGAAAATGCAGGGGGCGCCTTCAATGAGCAGTTCTTC. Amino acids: CASSENAGGAFNEQFF.

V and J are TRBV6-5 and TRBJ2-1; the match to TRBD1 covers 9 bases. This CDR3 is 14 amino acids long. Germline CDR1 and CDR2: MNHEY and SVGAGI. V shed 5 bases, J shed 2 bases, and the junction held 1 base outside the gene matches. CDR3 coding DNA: TGTGCCAGCAGTACAGGGGGCCCCTACAATGAGCAGTTCTTC. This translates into CASSTGGPYNEQFF.

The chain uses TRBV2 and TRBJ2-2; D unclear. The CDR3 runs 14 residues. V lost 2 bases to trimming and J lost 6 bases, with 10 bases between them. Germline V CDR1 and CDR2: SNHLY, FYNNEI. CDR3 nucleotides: TGTGCCAGCAGTGAAATAATCGGCGCCGGGGAGCTGTTTTTT. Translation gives CASSEIIGAGELFF.

CDR3 amino acids: CASSSIRLADYNEQFF. CDR3 in DNA: TGCGCCAGCAGCTCCATTCGACTAGCGGATTACAATGAGCAGTTCTTC. V and J are TRBV4-1 and TRBJ2-1; 9 nucleotides agree with TRBD2. J was trimmed by 4 bases and V by 5 bases; bases with no gene match: 9. This CDR3 has 16 residues. Germline-derived CDR1 and CDR2 are MGHRA and YSYEKL.

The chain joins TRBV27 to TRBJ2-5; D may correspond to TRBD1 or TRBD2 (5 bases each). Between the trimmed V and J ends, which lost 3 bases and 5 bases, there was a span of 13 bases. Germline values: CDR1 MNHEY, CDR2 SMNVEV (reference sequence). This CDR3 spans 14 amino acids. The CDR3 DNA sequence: TGTGCCAGCAGTTTTGGGCTAGAGGGGGAGACCCAGTACTTC. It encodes CASSFGLEGETQYF.

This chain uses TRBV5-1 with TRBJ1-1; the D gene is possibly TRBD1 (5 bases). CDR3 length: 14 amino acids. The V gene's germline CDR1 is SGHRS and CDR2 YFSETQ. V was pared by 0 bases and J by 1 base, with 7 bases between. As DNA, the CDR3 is TGCGCCAGCAGCTTGGAGGGACGGAACACTGAAGCTTTCTTT. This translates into CASSLEGRNTEAFF.

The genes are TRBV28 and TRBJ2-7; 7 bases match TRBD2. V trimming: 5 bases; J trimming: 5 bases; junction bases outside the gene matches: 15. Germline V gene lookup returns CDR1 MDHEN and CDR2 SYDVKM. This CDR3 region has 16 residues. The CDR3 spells CASSPNGGGRPHEQYF. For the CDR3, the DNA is TGTGCCAGCAGTCCCAACGGTGGCGGGAGACCTCACGAGCAGTACTTC.

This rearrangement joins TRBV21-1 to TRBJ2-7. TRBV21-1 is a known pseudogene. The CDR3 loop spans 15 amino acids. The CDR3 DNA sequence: TGTGCCAGCAGCAAAGTGGGGGGCGGAAGATACGAGCAGTACTTC. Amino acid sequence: CASSKVGGGRYEQYF.

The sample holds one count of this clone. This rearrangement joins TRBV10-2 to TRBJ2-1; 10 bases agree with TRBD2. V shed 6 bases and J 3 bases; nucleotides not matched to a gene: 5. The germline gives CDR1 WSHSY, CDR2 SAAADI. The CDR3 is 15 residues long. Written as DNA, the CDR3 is TGCGCCAGCAGGGGAGTAGCGGGAGGCTACAATGAGCAGTTCTTC. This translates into CASRGVAGGYNEQFF.

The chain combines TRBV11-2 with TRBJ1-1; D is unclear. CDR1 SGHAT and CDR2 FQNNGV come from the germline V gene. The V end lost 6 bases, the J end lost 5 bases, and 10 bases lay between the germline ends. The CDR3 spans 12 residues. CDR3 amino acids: CASRWPPTEAFF. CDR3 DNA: TGTGCCAGCAGATGGCCTCCGACTGAAGCTTTCTTT. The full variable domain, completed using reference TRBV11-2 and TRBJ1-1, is EAGVAQSPRYKIIEKRQSVAFWCNPISGHATLYWYQQILGQGPKLLIQFQNNGVVDDSQLPKDRFSAERLKGVDSTLKIQPAKLEDSAVYLCASRWPPTEAFFGQGTRLTVV.

CDR3 sequence (DNA): TGTGCCAGCAGCCAACCGGGACAGGGGTCCTACGAGCAGTACTTC. Its translation: CASSQPGQGSYEQYF. V and J are TRBV4-2 and TRBJ2-7, with 10 bases that match TRBD1. Germline CDR1 and CDR2: LGHNA and YNFKEQ. V shed 2 bases, J shed 1 base, and the junction held 2 bases outside the gene matches. The CDR3 is 15 amino acids.

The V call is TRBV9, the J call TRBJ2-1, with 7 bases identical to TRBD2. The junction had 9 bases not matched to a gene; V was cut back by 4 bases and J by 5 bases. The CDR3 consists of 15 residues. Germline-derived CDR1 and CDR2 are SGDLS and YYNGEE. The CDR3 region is CASSPGGGTDNEQFF. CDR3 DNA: TGTGCCAGCAGCCCCGGGGGAGGGACCGACAATGAGCAGTTCTTC.

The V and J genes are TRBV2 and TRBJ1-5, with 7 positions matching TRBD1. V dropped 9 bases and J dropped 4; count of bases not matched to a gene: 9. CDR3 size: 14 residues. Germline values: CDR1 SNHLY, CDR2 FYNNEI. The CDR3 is CASSDRVGNQPQHF. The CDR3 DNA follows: TGTGCCAGTAGCGACAGGGTTGGAAATCAGCCCCAGCATTTT.

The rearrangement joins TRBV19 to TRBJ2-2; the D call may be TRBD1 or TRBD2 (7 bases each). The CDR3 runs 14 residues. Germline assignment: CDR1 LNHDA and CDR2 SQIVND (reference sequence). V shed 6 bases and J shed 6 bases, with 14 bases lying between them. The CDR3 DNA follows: TGTGCCAGTAGACCGACAGGGAGGGCCGGGGAGCTGTTTTTT. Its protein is CASRPTGRAGELFF.

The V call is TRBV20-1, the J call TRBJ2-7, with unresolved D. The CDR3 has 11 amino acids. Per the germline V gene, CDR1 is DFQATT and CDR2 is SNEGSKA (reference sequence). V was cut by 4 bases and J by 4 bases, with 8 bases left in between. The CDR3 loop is CSAITQYEQYF. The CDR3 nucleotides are TGCAGTGCTATAACACAATACGAGCAGTACTTC.

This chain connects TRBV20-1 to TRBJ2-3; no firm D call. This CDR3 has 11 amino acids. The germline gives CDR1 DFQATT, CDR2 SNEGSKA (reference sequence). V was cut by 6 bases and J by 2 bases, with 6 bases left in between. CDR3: CSARTTDTQYF. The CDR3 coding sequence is TGCAGTGCCCGGACCACAGATACGCAGTATTTT.

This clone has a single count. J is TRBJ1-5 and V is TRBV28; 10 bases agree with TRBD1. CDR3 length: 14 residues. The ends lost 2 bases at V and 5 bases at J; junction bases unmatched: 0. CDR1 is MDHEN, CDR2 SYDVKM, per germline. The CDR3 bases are TGTGCCAGCAGTTTAGGGACAGGGGATCAGCCCCAGCATTTT. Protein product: CASSLGTGDQPQHF. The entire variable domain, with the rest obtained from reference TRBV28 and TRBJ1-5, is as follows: DVKVTQSSRYLVKRTGEKVFLECVQDMDHENMFWYRQDPGLGLRLIYFSYDVKMKEKGDIPEGYSVSREKKERFSLILESASTNQTSMYLCASSLGTGDQPQHFGDGTRLSIL.

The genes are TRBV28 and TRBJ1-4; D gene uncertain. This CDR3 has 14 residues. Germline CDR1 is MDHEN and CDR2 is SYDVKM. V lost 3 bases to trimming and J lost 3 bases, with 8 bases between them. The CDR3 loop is CASSFLGANEKLFF. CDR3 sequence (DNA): TGTGCCAGCAGTTTTTTGGGTGCTAATGAAAAACTGTTTTTT.

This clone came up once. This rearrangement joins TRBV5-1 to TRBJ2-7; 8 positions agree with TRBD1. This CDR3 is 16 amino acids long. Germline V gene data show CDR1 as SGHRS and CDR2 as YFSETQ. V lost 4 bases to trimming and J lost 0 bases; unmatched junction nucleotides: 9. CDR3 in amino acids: CASSPQTGVYSYEQYF. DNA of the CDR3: TGCGCCAGCAGCCCCCAGACAGGGGTGTACTCCTACGAGCAGTACTTC. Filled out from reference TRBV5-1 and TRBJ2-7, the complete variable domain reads KAGVTQTPRYLIKTRGQQVTLSCSPISGHRSVSWYQQTPGQGLQFLFEYFSETQRNKGNFPGRFSGRQFSNSRSEMNVSTLELGDSALYLCASSPQTGVYSYEQYFGPGTRLTVT.

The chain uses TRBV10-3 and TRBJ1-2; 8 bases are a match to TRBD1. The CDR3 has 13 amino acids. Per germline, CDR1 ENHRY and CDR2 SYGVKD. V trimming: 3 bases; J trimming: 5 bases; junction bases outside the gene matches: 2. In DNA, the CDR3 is TGTGCCATCAGTGAAGGACAGGGTTATGGCTACACCTTC. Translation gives CAISEGQGYGYTF.

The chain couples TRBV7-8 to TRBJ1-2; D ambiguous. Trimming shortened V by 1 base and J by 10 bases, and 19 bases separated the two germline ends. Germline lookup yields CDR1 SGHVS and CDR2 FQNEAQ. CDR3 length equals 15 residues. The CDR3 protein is CASSLDRVGRKDYTF. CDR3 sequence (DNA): TGTGCCAGCAGCTTAGACCGCGTCGGCAGGAAGGACTACACCTTC.